Within the sample, the clone carrying this T cell receptor beta chain is medium-sized. Antigen specificity is unknown. The germline V gene has CDR1 LNHDA and CDR2 SQIVND (reference sequence). The CDR3 has 13 amino acids. Trimming cost V 5 bases and J 7 bases, with 9 bases left between them. The sample belongs to a study of Tregs in tolerant kidney transplant recipients. Study-level findings and limits: Antigen-driven expansion was suggested because donor-specific Tregs expanded more than all Tregs in tolerant patients.

The assay was immunoSEQ multiplex PCR, and TCRdb's table has in-frame clones only and misses some. There are about 61,000 clones in the sample; roughly 85% occur only once, and under 2.5% lies in the top ten. The sample in question was Tregs from blood, obtained before the transplant. The V call is TRBV19, the J call TRBJ1-6; D is unclear. This TCR was recovered from a human donor who received a combined kidney and bone marrow transplant. The CDR3 nucleotides read TGTGCCAGTAGTTTGCCAGGAAATTCACCCCTCCACTTT. As protein: CASSLPGNSPLHF.